What follows are 32 T cell receptor beta chains derived from one specimen sequenced in a study of low-dose radiotherapy and immunotherapy resistance in tumors. First-strand cDNA relied on TRAV- and TRBV-specific primers spanning alpha and beta chains. The authors amplified TCRs for 20 to 25 PCR cycles with a constant-region primer and a V-primer adapter. TCRdb passed the reads through MiXCR, listing each CDR3 protein once. The sample has about 30,000 distinct CDR3 sequences, 45% to 55% seen once. Indicated time point: after trial treatment. Treatment defined: LDRT plus nivolumab, ipilimumab, low-dose cyclophosphamide and aspirin (RACIN trial). The input for sequencing was PBMCs, taken after low-dose radiotherapy plus immunotherapy. The source is a male donor with gallbladder cancer.

By sample fraction, this clonotype is medium-sized. The gene calls are TRBV2 and TRBJ2-5, with D possibly matching TRBD2 (5 bases). V gave up 5 bases and J gave up 2 bases, with 21 bases separating them. In germline, CDR1 is SNHLY, CDR2 FYNNEI. The CDR3 runs to 17 residues. CDR3 sequence reads: CASSPPWLAEGQETQYF. CDR3 bases: TGTGCCAGCAGTCCCCCCTGGCTAGCAGAAGGACAAGAGACCCAGTACTTC. The whole variable domain, filled in from reference TRBV2 and TRBJ2-5, reads EPEVTQTPSHQVTQMGQEVILRCVPISNHLYFYWYRQILGQKVEFLVSFYNNEISEKSEIFDDQFSVERPDGSNFTLKIRSTKLEDSAMYFCASSPPWLAEGQETQYFGPGTRLLVL.

By frequency in the sample, this clonotype is medium-sized. The CDR3: CASSSGRTSGGSDTQYF. CDR3 DNA: TGTGCCAGCAGTTCGGGACGGACTAGCGGGGGGTCAGATACGCAGTATTTT. The chain is built from TRBV28 and TRBJ2-3; TRBD2 agrees at 14 bases. V gave up 4 bases and J gave up 4 bases; unmatched junction bases: 7. This CDR3 contains 17 residues. CDR1 and CDR2 (germline): MDHEN, SYDVKM.

This clonotype was seen ten or more times. The rearrangement links TRBV19 to TRBJ2-7, with D possibly being TRBD2 (5 bases). Trimming pared 5 bases from V and 7 bases from J, leaving 15 bases between. Germline CDR1 LNHDA, CDR2 SQIVND (reference sequence). The CDR3 runs 13 residues. DNA for the CDR3: TGTGCCAGTAGTGCGACCTGGACGGGGGAGCAGTACTTC. Residues: CASSATWTGEQYF.

The genes are TRBV27 and TRBJ2-1, with TRBD2 matching over 13 bases. Trimming removed 6 bases from V and 8 bases from J; junction bases left unmatched: 7. This CDR3 region has 15 residues. Germline V CDR1 and CDR2: MNHEY, SMNVEV (reference sequence). The CDR3 bases are TGTGCCAGCAGGAGGACTAGCGGGAGTCTGGATGAGCAGTTCTTC. This codes for CASRRTSGSLDEQFF.

This clonotype occurred once. J is TRBJ2-6 and V is TRBV23-1; D may correspond to TRBD1 or TRBD2 (6 bases each). TRBV23-1 carries the ORF label, with uncertain function. The CDR3 consists of 14 residues. The ends were cut back, 6 bases at V and 4 bases at J, with 10 bases in the middle. The CDR3 loop is CASRRGAGANVLTF. In DNA, the CDR3 is TGCGCCAGCAGAAGGGGGGCCGGGGCCAACGTCCTGACTTTC.

This chain links TRBV9 with TRBJ2-5, with 15 bases lining up with TRBD2. This CDR3 has 17 amino acids. The germline V gene has CDR1 SGDLS and CDR2 YYNGEE. The ends lost 3 bases at V and 3 bases at J; junction bases unmatched: 6. CDR3: CASSGGLAGGLEETQYF. CDR3 nucleotides: TGTGCCAGCAGCGGGGGACTAGCGGGGGGTCTAGAAGAGACCCAGTACTTC.

The J gene is TRBJ1-5, the V gene TRBV2; 7 bases are shared with TRBD1. The CDR3 loop spans 15 amino acids. The trim removed 4 bases at V and 4 bases at J, leaving 7 bases unmatched. CDR1 and CDR2 from the germline V gene are SNHLY and FYNNEI. The CDR3 DNA is TGTGCCAGCAGTGGATACGGGACAGCTAATCAGCCCCAGCATTTT. It encodes CASSGYGTANQPQHF.

This chain connects TRBV29-1 to TRBJ2-1; 16 bases are a match to TRBD2. V lost 6 bases, J lost 0 bases, and 2 bases stayed unmatched. This CDR3 spans 16 amino acids. Per germline, CDR1 SQVTM and CDR2 ANQGSEA. CDR3 nucleotide sequence: TGCAGCGTGGGGACTAGCGGGAGGGCCTCCTACAATGAGCAGTTCTTC. It codes for CSVGTSGRASYNEQFF.

J is TRBJ1-1 and V is TRBV28; D is undetermined. Germline V lookup: CDR1 MDHEN, CDR2 SYDVKM. The CDR3 is 12 residues long. Trimming removed 3 bases from V and 4 bases from J, with 6 bases in between. The CDR3 nucleotides are TGTGCCAGCAGTTTGTACGGCACTGAAGCTTTCTTT. It translates to CASSLYGTEAFF.

The chain recombines TRBV18 with TRBJ1-3; 7 bases are shared with TRBD1. This CDR3 region has 16 residues. The J segment lost 2 bases and the V segment lost 3 bases, leaving 7 bases of the junction unmatched. The germline CDR1 and CDR2 sequences are KGHSH and LQKENI. The DNA for the CDR3 is TGTGCCAGCTCACCCCGACAGGGAAGAACTGGAAACACCATATATTTT. Amino acids: CASSPRQGRTGNTIYF.

In regard to this clonotype: This likely reflects a read error, since a far larger clone is one base away. This chain joins TRBV28 and TRBJ2-7; 7 bases map to TRBD2. The J call may be faulty, since TRBJ2-5 better matches the DNA end. CDR3 length equals 15 residues. The germline CDR1 and CDR2 sequences are MDHEN and SYDVKM. Here the CDR3 reads CVSSLVSSGQETQYF. CDR3 sequence (DNA): TGTGTCAGCAGTTTAGTGTCTAGCGGCCAAGAGACCCAGTACTTC.

The gene calls are TRBV4-3 and TRBJ2-7; 12 nucleotides match TRBD2. Germline V gene sequence: CDR1 LGHNA, CDR2 YSLEER. Germline trimming cut 1 base from V and 5 bases from J; bases unmatched to any gene: 6. The CDR3 is 16 residues long. Written as DNA, the CDR3 is TGCGCCAGCAGCCAAGTTCTAGCGGGGGGGCCCAACGAGCAGTACTTC. Translating gives CASSQVLAGGPNEQYF.

Judged by abundance, this clonotype is medium-sized. The chain couples TRBV20-1 to TRBJ2-1; 11 bases fit TRBD2. V trimming: 5 bases; J trimming: 4 bases; junction bases outside the gene matches: 4. The length of the CDR3 is 14 residues. From germline, CDR1 is DFQATT and CDR2 SNEGSKA (reference sequence). CDR3 amino acids: CSALAGGKYNEQFF. The CDR3 nucleotides read TGCAGTGCTCTAGCGGGAGGAAAGTACAATGAGCAGTTCTTC.

The CDR3 coding sequence is TGTGCCAGCAGCTTCCTAGCGGGGGCAACCGCAAACAATGAGCAGTTCTTC. Residues: CASSFLAGATANNEQFF. The chain uses TRBV11-2 and TRBJ2-1, with 10 bases that match TRBD2. V lost 3 bases to trimming and J lost 5 bases; unmatched junction nucleotides: 10. The CDR3 length is 17 residues. Germline V gives CDR1 SGHAT, CDR2 FQNNGV.

The V call is TRBV24-1, the J call TRBJ2-7, with 7 bases fitting TRBD1. The CDR3 length is 13 residues. V was pared by 4 bases and J by 7 bases, with 6 bases of the junction left unmatched. Germline CDR1 and CDR2: KGHDR and SFDVKD. CDR3 coding DNA: TGTGCCACCAGTGACGTCGGACAGGTGGAGCAGTACTTC. Protein: CATSDVGQVEQYF.

The V and J genes are TRBV18 and TRBJ1-2; weak D call: TRBD1 (5 bases). In germline, CDR1 is KGHSH, CDR2 LQKENI. The CDR3 sequence is 13 residues long. V was pared by 2 bases and J by 3 bases, with 7 bases between. The CDR3 coding sequence is TGTGCCAGCTCACCAACCAGGGACTATGGCTACACCTTC. It codes for CASSPTRDYGYTF. The full variable domain, its missing parts supplied by reference TRBV18 and TRBJ1-2, is NAGVMQNPRHLVRRRGQEARLRCSPMKGHSHVYWYRQLPEEGLKFMVYLQKENIIDESGMPKERFSAEFPKEGPSILRIQQVVRGDSAAYFCASSPTRDYGYTFGSGTRLTVV.

By frequency in the sample, this clonotype is medium-sized. J is TRBJ1-1 and V is TRBV6-2 or TRBV6-3; D not certain. Germline V gives CDR1 MNHEY, CDR2 SVGEGT. Trimming cost V 7 bases and J 0 bases, with 15 bases left between them. The CDR3 is 15 amino acids. CDR3 in amino acids: CASTRTRNLNTEAFF. The CDR3 bases are TGTGCCAGCACTCGGACCCGAAACCTGAACACTGAAGCTTTCTTT.

This clonotype was seen more than once but under ten times. The chain links TRBV28 to TRBJ1-2; D is unclear. CDR1 is MDHEN and CDR2 is SYDVKM in the germline V gene. CDR3 length equals 10 residues. V gave up 8 bases and J gave up 9 bases, with 10 bases separating them. The CDR3 coding sequence is TGTGCCAGCTCCTCGGACCGCTACACCTTC. Amino acid sequence: CASSSDRYTF.

The CDR3 nucleotides are TGCAGTGCTAGACCCGGACAATCTTCCTACGAGCAGTACTTC. It is translated as CSARPGQSSYEQYF. The chain recombines TRBV20-1 with TRBJ2-7; perhaps TRBD1 as D (5 bases). Germline values: CDR1 DFQATT, CDR2 SNEGSKA (reference sequence). V lost 2 bases and J 1 base, leaving 12 bases between the germline ends. CDR3 length: 14 amino acids.

This clonotype was observed once. The V call is TRBV6-5, the J call TRBJ2-2, with D perhaps matching TRBD2 (5 bases). There are 17 residues in the CDR3. Germline V CDR1 and CDR2: MNHEY, SVGAGI. Trimming removed 0 bases at V and 1 base at J, with 12 bases between. The CDR3 is CASSYSLAGGNTGELFF. CDR3 bases: TGTGCCAGCAGTTACTCGTTGGCGGGTGGGAACACCGGGGAGCTGTTTTTT.

This clonotype was detected ten times or more. This chain connects TRBV6-1 to TRBJ2-1; 7 bases are shared with TRBD1. J was trimmed by 6 bases and V by 5 bases; bases with no gene match: 4. The CDR3 consists of 13 residues. CDR1 and CDR2 (germline): MNHNS, SASEGT. DNA of the CDR3: TGTGCCAGCAGTCAGGGGGTGGGCAATGAGCAGTTCTTC. This sequence encodes CASSQGVGNEQFF.

Note on this clonotype: A far larger clone lies a single base away; this is likely a read error. The V call is TRBV4-1, the J call TRBJ2-1; TRBD2 is a possible D gene (5 bases). Trimming took 0 bases from V and 13 from J, leaving 25 bases between them. Germline V gene sequence: CDR1 MGHRA, CDR2 YSYEKL. The CDR3 contains 17 residues. CDR3 region: CASSQDLRQYAGETQFF. CDR3 DNA sequence: TGCGCCAGCAGCCAAGATTTAAGGCAATACGCTGGGGAGACCCAGTTCTTC.

As to this clonotype: A read error is likely here: a far larger clone is one base away. The gene calls are TRBV19 and TRBJ2-7; TRBD2 aligns across 8 bases. The CDR3 extends over 14 amino acids. The germline CDR1 and CDR2 sequences are LNHDA and SQIVND (reference sequence). With V trimmed by 7 bases and J by 7 bases, 12 bases remained unmatched. Written as DNA, the CDR3 is TGTGCCAGTACCCCCGGGACTAGGGTCGATGAGCAGTACTTC. This translates into CASTPGTRVDEQYF. Drawing the rest from reference TRBV19 and TRBJ2-7, the complete variable domain is DGGITQSPKYLFRKEGQNVTLSCEQNLNHDAMYWYRQDPGQGLRLIYYSQIVNDFQKGDIAEGYSVSREKKESFPLTVTSAQKNPTAFYLCASTPGTRVDEQYFGPGTRLTVT.

The chain has TRBV18 and TRBJ1-1; maybe TRBD1 (5 bases). This CDR3 region has 16 residues. V gave up 3 bases and J gave up 4 bases, with 18 bases separating them. CDR1 and CDR2 (germline): KGHSH, LQKENI. This CDR3 is CASSPIARVGGTEAFF. The CDR3 DNA reads TGTGCCAGCTCACCCATAGCCAGGGTGGGTGGCACTGAAGCTTTCTTT.

The gene calls are TRBV5-1 and TRBJ2-2; 8 bases are shared with TRBD1. The V and J ends lost 0 bases and 4 bases, in that order; junction bases with no gene match: 8. Per the germline V gene, CDR1 is SGHRS and CDR2 is YFSETQ. The length of the CDR3 is 17 residues. The CDR3 DNA follows: TGCGCCAGCAGCTTGGGGACGACAGGGGCGTCCACCGGGGAGCTGTTTTTT. This encodes CASSLGTTGASTGELFF.

This clonotype was seen repeatedly, ten times or more. The germline gene is not matched at one end of the junction; a read error may be the cause. The chain recombines TRBV7-3 with TRBJ2-3; D is possibly TRBD1 (6 bases). The CDR3 spans 14 residues. Germline values: CDR1 SGHTA, CDR2 FQGTGA. CDR3 amino acids: CASSLTGPTDTQYF. The CDR3 DNA reads TGTGCCAGCAGCCTAACAGGGCCCACGGATACGCAGTATTTT.

This clonotype was observed many times. The chain employs TRBV9 and TRBJ2-2; a possible D gene is TRBD2 (5 bases). This CDR3 is built from 15 residues. Trimming took 5 bases from V and 4 from J, leaving 15 bases between them. CDR1 and CDR2 (germline): SGDLS, YYNGEE. This CDR3 reads CASSPATAGTGELFF. The CDR3 nucleotides read TGTGCCAGCAGTCCCGCGACCGCGGGCACCGGGGAGCTGTTTTTT.

This clonotype was picked up many times. One end of the junction is discordant with germline, which a read error may explain. The V and J genes are TRBV13 and TRBJ1-6; 7 bases fit TRBD1. The CDR3 spans 14 residues. The germline gives CDR1 PRHDT, CDR2 FYEKMQ (reference sequence). The CDR3 loop is CASSLGTVNSPLHF. CDR3 DNA sequence: TGTGCCAGCAGCCTAGGGACAGTGAATTCACCCCTCCACTTT.

This chain connects TRBV6-2 or TRBV6-3 to TRBJ1-5, with 9 bases fitting TRBD1. The CDR3 sequence is 15 residues long. V was pared by 5 bases and J by 7 bases, with 9 bases of the junction left unmatched. Germline CDR1 is MNHEY and CDR2 is SVGEGT. The CDR3, as DNA: TGTGCCAGCAGTCCAAGAACGACAGGGGGGCAGCCCCAGCATTTT. It specifies CASSPRTTGGQPQHF.

This clonotype was observed many times. The rearrangement uses TRBV6-2 or TRBV6-3 and TRBJ1-4, with 9 bases identical to TRBD1. V trimming: 5 bases; J trimming: 5 bases; junction bases outside the gene matches: 9. Germline CDR1 is MNHEY and CDR2 is SVGEGT. CDR3 size: 16 residues. CDR3 sequence (DNA): TGTGCCAGCAGTGAAGTAAGGGACAGGGCGAATGAAAAACTGTTTTTT. The encoded protein is CASSEVRDRANEKLFF.

This clonotype showed up just a few times. V gene TRBV19 combines with J gene TRBJ1-2; D is undetermined. CDR3 size: 16 residues. Looked up from germline, CDR1 is LNHDA and CDR2 is SQIVND (reference sequence). Trimming took off 4 bases at V and 0 bases at J, with 15 bases between the two ends. Written as DNA, the CDR3 is TGTGCCAGTAGTACAGGACCGGACCAAGCTAACTATGGCTACACCTTC. Translating it yields CASSTGPDQANYGYTF.

There are many counts of this clonotype. The chain recombines TRBV6-2 or TRBV6-3 with TRBJ2-3, with D perhaps matching TRBD1 (5 bases). The germline CDR1 and CDR2 sequences are MNHEY and SVGEGT. With 0 bases removed from V and 2 bases from J, the gap between germline ends came to 21 bases. This CDR3 spans 19 amino acids. The chain's CDR3 is CASSYSIGSTQGDTDTQYF. CDR3 DNA sequence: TGTGCCAGCAGTTACTCGATTGGTTCAACTCAAGGGGACACAGATACGCAGTATTTT.